This T cell receptor (beta chain) was profiled in a study of CXCR3-negative and CXCR3-positive naive CD8 T cells. The study, taken as a whole, reports: Memory cells differed in TRBV-TRBJ usage, but naive CXCR3-negative and CXCR3-positive cells had similar usage. Each naive subset displayed comparably high diversity, whereas memory CD8+ cells displayed much lower diversity. CXCR3-expressing naive cells carried TRB CDR3s more hydrophobic than those of CXCR3-negative naive cells.

The CDR3 runs 11 residues. The V gene's germline CDR1 is LNHDA and CDR2 SQIVND (reference sequence). Regarding this clonotype: What it binds is not known.

All TRB cDNA libraries came from 5' RACE performed with UMI labels. TCRdb reprocessed the 5' RACE reads and reports one entry per CDR3 protein, with no DNA. In total, the table holds 150,000 or so distinct CDR3 sequences. This clonotype was obtained from a human donor in good health. Some clones in this sample may be carry-over from other donors' samples. What was sequenced was naive CXCR3+ CD8+ T cells from blood. Subset meaning: CD45RO-CCR7+CD27+CD95- naive CD8+ T cells expressing CXCR3 (TNR3+). The chain employs TRBV19 and TRBJ2-1. This chain's CDR3 is CASSRHNEQFF.